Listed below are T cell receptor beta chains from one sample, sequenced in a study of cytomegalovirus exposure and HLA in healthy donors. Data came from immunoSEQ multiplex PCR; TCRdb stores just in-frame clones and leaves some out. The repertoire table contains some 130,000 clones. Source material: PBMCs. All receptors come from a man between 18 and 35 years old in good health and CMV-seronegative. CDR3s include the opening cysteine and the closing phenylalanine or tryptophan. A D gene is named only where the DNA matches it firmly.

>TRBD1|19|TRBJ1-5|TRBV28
CASSLSGTGLVFSNQPQHF
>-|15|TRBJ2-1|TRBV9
CASSVGGTALNEQFF
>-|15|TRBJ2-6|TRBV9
CASSLGNSGANVLTF
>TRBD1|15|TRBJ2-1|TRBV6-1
CASSGQGESYNEQFF
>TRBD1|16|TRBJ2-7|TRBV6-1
CASSEVWGQGAHEQYF
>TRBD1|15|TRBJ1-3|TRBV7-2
CASSLAGGYGNTIYF
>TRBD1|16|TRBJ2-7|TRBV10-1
CASSEGGTGVLYEQYF
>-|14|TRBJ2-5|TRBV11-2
CASSLAGAKETQYF
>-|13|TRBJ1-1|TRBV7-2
CASSLTPEGEAFF
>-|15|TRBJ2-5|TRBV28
CASSFGRVVGETQYF
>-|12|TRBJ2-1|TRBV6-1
CASSFSFYEQFF
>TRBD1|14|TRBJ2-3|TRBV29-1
CSVVHQGAADTQYF
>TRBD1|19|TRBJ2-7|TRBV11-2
CASSFPHQRGPGQVYEQYF
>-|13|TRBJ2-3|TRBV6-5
CASSEDGVDTQYF
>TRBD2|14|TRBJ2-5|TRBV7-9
CASSLLIAGETQYF
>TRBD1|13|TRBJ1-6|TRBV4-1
CASSRTGFDPLHF
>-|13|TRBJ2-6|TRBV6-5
CASSSGGANVLTF
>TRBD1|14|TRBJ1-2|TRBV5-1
CASSWDRVDYGYTF
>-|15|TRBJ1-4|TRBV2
CASSEVGGGGEKLFF
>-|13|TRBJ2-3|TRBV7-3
CASSQTFTDTQYF
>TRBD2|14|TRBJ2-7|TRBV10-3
CAISGSSGSYEQYF
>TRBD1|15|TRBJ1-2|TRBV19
CASSVSGQGLRDYTF